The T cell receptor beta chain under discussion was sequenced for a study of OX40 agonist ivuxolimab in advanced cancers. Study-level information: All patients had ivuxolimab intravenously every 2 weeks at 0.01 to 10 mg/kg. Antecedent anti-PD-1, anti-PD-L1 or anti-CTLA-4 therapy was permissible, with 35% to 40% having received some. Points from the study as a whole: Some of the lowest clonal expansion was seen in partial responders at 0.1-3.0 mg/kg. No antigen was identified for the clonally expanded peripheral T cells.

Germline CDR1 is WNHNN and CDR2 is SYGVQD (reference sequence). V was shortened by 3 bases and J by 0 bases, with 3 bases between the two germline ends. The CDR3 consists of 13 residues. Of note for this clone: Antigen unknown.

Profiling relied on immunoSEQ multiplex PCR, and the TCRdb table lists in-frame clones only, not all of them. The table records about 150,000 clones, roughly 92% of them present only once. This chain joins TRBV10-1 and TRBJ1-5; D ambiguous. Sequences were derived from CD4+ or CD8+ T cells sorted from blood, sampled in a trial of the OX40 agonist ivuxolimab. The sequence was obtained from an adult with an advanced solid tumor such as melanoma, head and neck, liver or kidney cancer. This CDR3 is CASSENSNQPQHF. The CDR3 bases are TGCGCCAGCAGTGAAAATAGCAATCAGCCCCAGCATTTT.